This T cell receptor beta chain was captured in a study of T cell changes during pregnancy in multiple sclerosis. This CDR3 has 15 residues. V dropped 3 bases and J dropped 4 bases, with 12 bases sitting between them. Germline CDR1 is LNHDA and CDR2 is SQIVND (reference sequence). Clones were sequenced by immunoSEQ multiplex PCR, and TCRdb holds only the in-frame ones, with some missing. The sample has under 55,000 clones; over 85% are singletons. The sequencing used CD4+ T cells from peripheral blood mononuclear cells, collected before pregnancy. The rearrangement links TRBV19 to TRBJ2-2, with D possibly TRBD2 on 5 matching bases. The clonotype comes from a female donor with multiple sclerosis, enrolled in a pregnancy study. The CDR3: CASSILSGITGELFF. The CDR3 region has the DNA TGTGCCAGTAGTATTTTATCGGGGATCACCGGGGAGCTGTTTTTT.